The TCR beta chain under discussion was sequenced for a study of cytomegalovirus exposure and HLA in healthy donors. Study-wide results and caveats: Per published reports, the classifier diagnosed cytomegalovirus status with high specificity and sensitivity. The presence/absence work took it that sequencing depth was about the same across donors.

Healthy people donating bone marrow made up the donors. Donors sampled were nominally healthy, though unrecorded immune exposures were likely. CDR3 length: 17 residues. The junction had 13 bases not matched to a gene; V was cut back by 3 bases and J by 7 bases. Germline CDR1 and CDR2: KGHSH and LQKENI. As regards this clone: Antigen specificity is unknown.

This PCR relied on a set of 60 Vbeta primers and 13 Jbeta primers. Method: immunoSEQ multiplex PCR; TCRdb's copy keeps in-frame clones and lacks some. Of 140,000 or so clones in the sample, roughly 74% were seen once. Sequenced input: PBMCs. The receptor was derived from a woman under 30 in good health and CMV-seropositive. The chain uses TRBV18 and TRBJ2-1; 9 nucleotides align to TRBD1. CDR3 residues: CASSPGTGLRSGNEQFF. For the CDR3, the DNA is TGTGCCAGCTCACCGGGGACAGGGCTTCGTTCGGGGAATGAGCAGTTCTTC.